A selection of T cell receptor beta chains follows, all from one sample in a study of T cell responses to AZD1222 COVID-19 vaccine. Clones were sequenced by immunoSEQ multiplex PCR, and TCRdb holds only the in-frame ones, with some missing. The sample lists 110,000 to 150,000 clones; around 92% were seen once. The sequences come from peripheral blood, collected 28 days after the second AZD1222 dose. The receptors derive from an adult who received the AZD1222 COVID-19 vaccine. Both conserved end residues are part of each CDR3. The D gene is left open where the match is weak. Size is omitted from some rows. Given values are once, few, many or a class for expanded clones.

TRBV27	TRBJ1-1	-	-	TGTGCCAGCAGTTTCGTTGGCACTGAAGCTTTCTTT	CASSFVGTEAFF
TRBV25-1	TRBJ2-6	few	-	TGTGCCAGCAGTGAGAGTATCCAACAGCTCTCTGGGGCCAACGTCCTGACTTTC	CASSESIQQLSGANVLTF
TRBV5-8	TRBJ2-5	-	-	TGTGCCAGCAGCGCCGGGACGGTGTTGACCCAGTACTTC	CASSAGTVLTQYF
TRBV19	TRBJ2-1	-	-	TGTGCCAGCACTGACTCGTCTTACGAGCAGTTCTTC	CASTDSSYEQFF
TRBV9	TRBJ2-1	-	TRBD2	TGTGCCAGCAGCGACAGTCGGGGAGGGCTCTACAATGAGCAGTTCTTC	CASSDSRGGLYNEQFF
TRBV20-1	TRBJ1-2	-	-	TGCAGTGCTAGTTCGACAACTAACTATGGCTACACCTTC	CSASSTTNYGYTF
TRBV6-5	TRBJ1-1	-	-	TGTGCCAGCAGACCACCCTTGCGGGTGACTGAAGCTTTCTTT	CASRPPLRVTEAFF
TRBV24-1	TRBJ2-5	-	-	TGTGCCACCGCCTGGGGAGCACTGGAGACCCAGTACTTC	CATAWGALETQYF
TRBV5-1	TRBJ2-2	-	TRBD1	TGCGCCAGCAGCTCCGGGACAGGGGGCACCGGGGAGCTGTTTTTT	CASSSGTGGTGELFF
TRBV3-1/TRBV3-2	TRBJ2-7	-	-	TGTGCCAGCAGCCTTTCCGGACGGAGCTCCTACGAGCAGTACTTC	CASSLSGRSSYEQYF
TRBV28	TRBJ1-4	-	-	TGTGCCAGCAGTTTGCACCCGGGACCGGAGAGGGAAAAACTGTTTTTT	CASSLHPGPEREKLFF
TRBV18	TRBJ1-4	-	-	TGTGCCAGCTCACCCCCTCAAGGTAGTGAAAAACTGTTTTTT	CASSPPQGSEKLFF
TRBV2	TRBJ1-2	-	TRBD1	TGTGCCAGCAGAGGGACAGGTGGGAACTATGGCTACACCTTC	CASRGTGGNYGYTF
TRBV4-1	TRBJ1-5	-	TRBD1	TGCGCCAGCAGCCAAGGAGCGGGTGGCCGGCCAGGGGGTCAGCCCCAGCATTTT	CASSQGAGGRPGGQPQHF
TRBV6-5	TRBJ1-1	-	-	TGTGCCAGCAAGAGGGACGGGAACACTGAAGCTTTCTTT	CASKRDGNTEAFF
TRBV3-1/TRBV3-2	TRBJ1-2	-	-	TGTGCCAGCAGCCAAGAGGCGGCTAACTATGGCTACACCTTC	CASSQEAANYGYTF
TRBV7-2	TRBJ2-1	-	TRBD2	TGTGCCAGCAGACCCCTAGCGGGAGCATACAATGAGCAGTTCTTC	CASRPLAGAYNEQFF
TRBV18	TRBJ1-2	-	-	TGTGCCAGCTCACCGTACAGGGAGGTTGATGGCTACACCTTC	CASSPYREVDGYTF